Included here is one T cell receptor beta chain sequence, with context. Germline V lookup: CDR1 WSHSY, CDR2 SAAADI. The CDR3 is 15 residues long. Trimming left V 0 bases short and J 1 base short, with 9 bases between. These data come from a study of blood T cell repertoires in COVID-19. Across the study: COVID-19 samples from acute and convalescent phases originated in the United States, Italy and Spain. From T cells, B-cell-depleted T cells, or PBMCs came the material, which was cDNA or gDNA.

The study drew participants aged about 18 to 90 years from some 23 US areas. Authors' processing steps: Amplification from reference gene primers served as the basis for estimated nucleated cell counts. Here immunoSEQ multiplex PCR was the method, and the copy in TCRdb shows in-frame clones only, minus some. Clone size and the V and J calls come from that table; the DNA yielded D and trimming. The table shows roughly 250,000 clones, with about 85% occurring only once. This chain links TRBV10-2 with TRBJ1-1; D gene ambiguous. The specimen was PBMCs or T cells enriched from blood (not recorded which). The receptor's source is a woman aged 25 to 39 with acute COVID-19. The CDR3 sequence is CASSESIRGNTEAFF. The CDR3 coding sequence is TGCGCCAGCAGTGAGTCGATTAGAGGGAACACTGAAGCTTTCTTT.